A single sample is the source of the 2 T cell receptor beta chains below, sequenced in a study of T cells in Graves' hyperthyroidism and ophthalmopathy. It was RNA transcripts that yielded the amplified TCR beta CDR3 regions. HTBI primers were used for first-round RT-PCR of the TCR CDR3. TCRdb reanalysed the multiplex PCR reads using MiXCR and keeps one entry per CDR3 protein. The sample yields about 370,000 distinct CDR3 sequences, approximately 16% seen once. What was sequenced was blood. The receptors here all came from a woman in her fifties or sixties with Graves' ophthalmopathy.

This clonotype has ten or more counts. The rearrangement joins TRBV19 to TRBJ2-3; 14 bases are shared with TRBD2. Germline V gene lookup returns CDR1 LNHDA and CDR2 SQIVND (reference sequence). Germline trimming cut 5 bases from V and 0 bases from J; bases unmatched to any gene: 4. The CDR3 has 17 residues. CDR3 DNA sequence: TGTGCCAGTAGTGGGACTAGCGGGAGTCGGAGCACAGATACGCAGTATTTT. This gives the protein CASSGTSGSRSTDTQYF.

This clonotype was counted ten times or more. The J gene is TRBJ2-7, the V gene TRBV28, with 11 bases lining up with TRBD2. This CDR3 contains 15 residues. V lost 2 bases, J lost 1 base, and 1 base stayed unmatched. The germline V gene has CDR1 MDHEN and CDR2 SYDVKM. The CDR3 DNA is TGTGCCAGCAGTTTAGTAGCGGGAGGGTCCTACGAGCAGTACTTC. It yields the protein CASSLVAGGSYEQYF.